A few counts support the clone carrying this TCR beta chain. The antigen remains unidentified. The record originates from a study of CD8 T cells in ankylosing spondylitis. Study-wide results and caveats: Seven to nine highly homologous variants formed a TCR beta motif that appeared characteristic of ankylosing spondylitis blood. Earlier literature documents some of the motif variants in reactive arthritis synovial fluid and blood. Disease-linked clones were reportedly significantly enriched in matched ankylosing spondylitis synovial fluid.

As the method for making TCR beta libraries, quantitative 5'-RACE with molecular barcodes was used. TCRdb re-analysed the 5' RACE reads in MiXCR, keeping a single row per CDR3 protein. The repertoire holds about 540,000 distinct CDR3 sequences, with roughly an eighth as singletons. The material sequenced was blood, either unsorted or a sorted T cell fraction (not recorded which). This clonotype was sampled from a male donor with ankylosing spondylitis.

The CDR3 spells CASNGGSSSGNTIYF. Written as DNA, the CDR3 is TGCGCCAGCAACGGGGGGAGTAGCTCTGGAAACACCATATATTTT. V gene TRBV5-1 combines with J gene TRBJ1-3; possibly TRBD1 for D (5 bases). The V end lost 6 bases, the J end lost 0 bases, and 13 bases lay between the germline ends. Germline-derived CDR1 and CDR2 are SGHRS and YFSETQ. This CDR3 comprises 15 residues.